This TCR beta chain stems from a study of blood T cell repertoires in COVID-19. Study overall: From the United States, Italy and Spain came samples of acute and convalescent COVID-19. PBMCs, B-cell-depleted T cells, or T cells were the source of the cDNA or gDNA that made up the material.

Per the study methods: Estimation of nucleated cell counts was performed using reference gene primer amplification. The method was immunoSEQ multiplex PCR; TCRdb's version includes in-frame clones alone and lacks a portion of them. V and J calls plus clone size are reproduced from that table; the DNA served to infer D and trimming. The repertoire holds 120,000 or so clones, with roughly 89% as singletons. Germline CDR1 reads LGHNA; CDR2 reads YSLEER. CDR3 length equals 13 residues. V lost 0 bases to trimming and J lost 7 bases, with 6 bases between them. V and J are TRBV4-3 and TRBJ2-2; D is unresolved. The source of this sequence is a woman in her forties or fifties with acute or convalescent COVID-19. The sample taken for sequencing was peripheral blood. This CDR3 is CASSQDFYGELFF. The CDR3 nucleotides read TGCGCCAGCAGCCAAGATTTCTACGGGGAGCTGTTTTTT.